These 9 T cell receptor beta chains share one sample of origin, sequenced in a study of shared clonotypes between healthy human individuals. Libraries were prepared by immunoSEQ multiplex PCR; TCRdb keeps only in-frame clonotypes and omits some of them. Seen here are 2,500,000 or so clones, 93% observed once, and the top ten hold roughly 0.39%. Sequencing was done on a sample of naive CD4+ T cells from PBMCs. Subset defined: CD45RA+ positively selected. The receptors were sampled from a man aged 18 to 35 in good health. Some clones in this sample may be carry-over from other donors' samples.

This clone was recorded a few times. The chain links TRBV2 to TRBJ2-7; 7 nucleotides match TRBD1. The ends lost 5 bases at V and 7 bases at J; junction bases unmatched: 5. This CDR3 comprises 12 residues. Germline CDR1 reads SNHLY; CDR2 reads FYNNEI. In nucleotides, the CDR3 is TGTGCCAGCAGTTTGACAGGGCTTGAGCAGTACTTC. Protein product: CASSLTGLEQYF.

The V call is TRBV2, the J call TRBJ1-4, with a possible D match to TRBD1 (5 bases). V shed 2 bases and J shed 0 bases, with 10 bases lying between them. The CDR3 totals 16 residues. The germline gives CDR1 SNHLY, CDR2 FYNNEI. In nucleotides, the CDR3 is TGTGCCAGCAGTGAACAGGGTATCGCAACTAATGAAAAACTGTTTTTT. Encoded protein: CASSEQGIATNEKLFF.

The genes are TRBV4-1 and TRBJ1-5; maybe TRBD1 (6 bases). The V gene lost 4 bases and the J gene lost 5 bases, with 18 bases spanning the gap. The CDR3 has 16 amino acids. Germline V lookup: CDR1 MGHRA, CDR2 YSYEKL. The CDR3 DNA reads TGCGCCAGCAGCCCCCGGCATCGGGGGCCCGATCAGCCCCAGCATTTT. Encoded protein: CASSPRHRGPDQPQHF.

V is TRBV7-2 and J is TRBJ2-5; D remains ambiguous. Germline lookup yields CDR1 SGHTA and CDR2 FQGNSA. The CDR3 contains 14 residues. Trimming took off 2 bases at V and 1 base at J, with 8 bases between the two ends. CDR3 in amino acids: CASSLYPGQETQYF. CDR3 nucleotide sequence: TGTGCCAGCAGCTTATACCCAGGCCAAGAGACCCAGTACTTC.

This chain uses TRBV6-5 with TRBJ2-2; 9 bases line up with TRBD2. This CDR3 is built from 13 residues. Germline V CDR1 and CDR2: MNHEY, SVGAGI. V was pared by 6 bases and J by 6 bases, with 2 bases of the junction left unmatched. The CDR3, as DNA: TGTGCCAGCAGACCTAGCGGGGCCGGGGAGCTGTTTTTT. Its protein product is CASRPSGAGELFF.

J is TRBJ2-1 and V is TRBV7-9; the D call may be TRBD1 or TRBD2 (5 bases each). Per germline, CDR1 SEHNR and CDR2 FQNEAQ (reference sequence). V lost 6 bases and J 9 bases, leaving 18 bases between the germline ends. This CDR3 contains 14 residues. The CDR3 nucleotides read TGTGCCAGCAGATCCCTGGGGGAGACGGGTGAGCAGTTCTTC. Protein: CASRSLGETGEQFF.

V and J are TRBV2 and TRBJ1-5; D uncertain. V was pared by 6 bases and J by 9 bases, with 15 bases between. Germline-derived CDR1 and CDR2 are SNHLY and FYNNEI. The CDR3 is 13 amino acids. This chain's CDR3 is CASSPQLARPQHF. CDR3 nucleotide sequence: TGTGCCAGCAGCCCACAGTTAGCCCGGCCCCAGCATTTT.

The rearrangement links TRBV29-1 to TRBJ2-5; D gene ambiguous. V was shortened by 1 base and J by 4 bases, with 10 bases between the two germline ends. This CDR3 is 13 amino acids long. Germline CDR1 SQVTM, CDR2 ANQGSEA. CDR3 amino acids: CSVEVAFPETQYF. As DNA, the CDR3 is TGCAGCGTTGAAGTCGCTTTCCCAGAGACCCAGTACTTC. Using reference TRBV29-1 and TRBJ2-5 for the parts outside the CDR3, the full variable domain is SAVISQKPSRDICQRGTSLTIQCQVDSQVTMMFWYRQQPGQSLTLIATANQGSEATYESGFVIDKFPISRPNLTFSTLTVSNMSPEDSSIYLCSVEVAFPETQYFGPGTRLLVL.

The chain employs TRBV21-1 and TRBJ2-7; TRBD1 reflects the table's D call only, with no check against the DNA. TRBV21-1 is a listed pseudogene. This CDR3 region has 16 residues. The CDR3 reads CASSKIKGRTLDEQYF. DNA for the CDR3: TGTGCCAGCAGCAAAATAAAGGGGCGAACTTTAGACGAGCAGTACTTC.